These 24 T cell receptor beta chains were all obtained from the same sample, sequenced in a study of T cells after posttransplantation cyclophosphamide listed by TCRdb under 2016. The library was prepared using the immunoSEQ multiplex PCR assay. TCRdb holds this immuneACCESS table with in-frame rearrangements only. Some clones are missing; in checked studies, unresolved V genes explain under half, and the rest has no known cause. The sample table contains thousands of clones; only one count was recorded for 95% to 99% of them. Roughly 0.27% of the sample is in the top ten clones. The sample consisted of naive CD8+ T cells sorted from PBMCs. The receptors stem from a man aged 45-65 years in good health, CMV-negative, and a related stem cell transplant donor.

This clone has a single count. V gene TRBV6-6 combines with J gene TRBJ2-5, with TRBD2 matching over 7 bases. V shed 3 bases, J shed 0 bases, and the junction held 4 bases outside the gene matches. The CDR3 is 15 amino acids. Looked up from germline, CDR1 is MNHNY and CDR2 is SVGAGI (reference sequence). This CDR3 reads CASSYALADQETQYF. In nucleotides, the CDR3 is TGTGCCAGCAGTTATGCCCTAGCGGACCAAGAGACCCAGTACTTC.

This clone was observed a single time. The genes are TRBV7-3 and TRBJ1-2, with 11 bases aligning to TRBD1. Per germline, CDR1 SGHTA and CDR2 FQGTGA. The CDR3 is 15 residues long. J gave up 4 bases and V 3 bases, and 4 bases lay outside the gene matches. Here the CDR3 reads CASSFGTGGGYGYTF. CDR3 nucleotides: TGTGCCAGCAGCTTCGGGACAGGGGGGGGCTATGGCTACACCTTC.

The chain employs TRBV5-4 and TRBJ1-6; possible D gene TRBD1, 5 bases. Germline values: CDR1 SGHNT, CDR2 YYREEE (reference sequence). V lost 5 bases, J lost 10 bases, and 19 bases lay in between. The CDR3 contains 15 residues. The CDR3 nucleotides read TGTGCCAGCAGTCCGTTCGGAGGGGCGGTCTCACCCCTCCACTTT. Translation: CASSPFGGAVSPLHF. Complete variable domain (other parts from reference TRBV5-4 and TRBJ1-6): ETGVTQSPTHLIKTRGQQVTLRCSSQSGHNTVSWYQQALGQGPQFIFQYYREEENGRGNFPPRFSGLQFPNYSSELNVNALELDDSALYLCASSPFGGAVSPLHFGNGTRLTVT.

The chain couples TRBV7-9 to TRBJ2-5; 9 bases agree with TRBD1. The end of the DNA aligns better with TRBJ2-7, so the J call may be wrong. This CDR3 is 14 amino acids long. Germline V gene data show CDR1 as SEHNR and CDR2 as FQNEAQ (reference sequence). The CDR3: CASMGHGTGYEQYF. The DNA for the CDR3 is TGTGCCAGCATGGGACACGGGACAGGGTACGAGCAGTACTTC.

This clone was observed once. The chain couples TRBV7-9 to TRBJ2-3; D unresolved. The germline V and J ends were trimmed by 5 bases and 4 bases, with 7 bases remaining between them. The germline V gene has CDR1 SEHNR and CDR2 FQNEAQ (reference sequence). The CDR3 has 12 residues. The CDR3 sequence: CASSLVSDTQYF. CDR3 bases: TGTGCCAGCAGCCTCGTGTCAGATACGCAGTATTTT.

This chain links TRBV7-3 with TRBJ1-2, with unresolved D. Trimming took off 6 bases at V and 2 bases at J, with 13 bases between the two ends. Per germline, CDR1 SGHTA and CDR2 FQGTGA. The length of the CDR3 is 14 residues. The CDR3 sequence is CASSPRAGNYGYTF. The CDR3 bases are TGTGCCAGCAGTCCCCGGGCGGGCAACTATGGCTACACCTTC.

The chain carries TRBV2 and TRBJ2-7, with D possibly matching TRBD2 (6 bases). This CDR3 region has 11 residues. Germline loops: CDR1 SNHLY, CDR2 FYNNEI. V gave up 10 bases and J gave up 1 base, with 8 bases separating them. The CDR3 reads CAIGTSYEQYF. The CDR3 DNA reads as TGTGCCATCGGGACTTCCTACGAGCAGTACTTC. Combining the CDR3 with reference TRBV2 and TRBJ2-7 gives the whole variable domain EPEVTQTPSHQVTQMGQEVILRCVPISNHLYFYWYRQILGQKVEFLVSFYNNEISEKSEIFDDQFSVERPDGSNFTLKIRSTKLEDSAMYFCAIGTSYEQYFGPGTRLTVT.

The chain joins TRBV5-1 to TRBJ1-4; 10 positions match TRBD1. The CDR3 is 16 residues long. Per the germline V gene, CDR1 is SGHRS and CDR2 is YFSETQ. After removal of 5 bases from V and 4 bases from J, the junction contained 8 bases not matched to a gene. The CDR3 DNA sequence: TGCGCCAGCAGTTTCGACAGGGGGCGGAATAATGAAAAACTGTTTTTT. This gives the protein CASSFDRGRNNEKLFF.

This clone appeared a single time. The rearrangement uses TRBV23-1 and TRBJ2-1, with 7 positions matching TRBD2. TRBV23-1 is treated as an ORF (open reading frame) with a function not yet certain. The CDR3 has 20 amino acids. Trimming removed 4 bases from V and 2 bases from J; junction bases left unmatched: 20. CDR3 loop: CASSPKVVGEAGFPYNEQFF. The CDR3 region has the DNA TGCGCCAGCAGTCCTAAAGTCGTAGGGGAAGCGGGGTTTCCCTACAATGAGCAGTTCTTC.

The CDR3 coding sequence is TGTGCCATCAGTGAGTCAGGAGGGTTGGGACAGCCCCAGCATTTT. As protein: CAISESGGLGQPQHF. The genes are TRBV10-3 and TRBJ1-5; D gene unclear. Germline CDR1 is ENHRY and CDR2 is SYGVKD. This CDR3 has 15 residues. Trimming left V 0 bases short and J 7 bases short, with 13 bases between.

This sequence joins TRBV5-1 and TRBJ2-5; tentative D call: TRBD2 (7 bases). Germline CDR1 reads SGHRS; CDR2 reads YFSETQ. The ends were cut back, 0 bases at V and 4 bases at J, with 13 bases in the middle. This CDR3 region has 15 residues. The CDR3 sequence: CASSLEGGIRETQYF. DNA for the CDR3: TGCGCCAGCAGCTTGGAGGGGGGGATAAGAGAGACCCAGTACTTC.

Here the CDR3 DNA reads TGTGCCAGCAGCTCAAACTCCTTACTAGCGGGACACCAAGAGACCCAGTACTTC. This codes for CASSSNSLLAGHQETQYF. The chain carries TRBV11-2 and TRBJ2-5; TRBD2 agrees at 10 bases. V shed 4 bases, J shed 0 bases, and the junction held 11 bases outside the gene matches. This CDR3 comprises 18 residues. The germline V gene encodes CDR1 SGHAT and CDR2 FQNNGV.

This chain joins TRBV9 and TRBJ2-1; 11 nucleotides agree with TRBD2. Germline V gives CDR1 SGDLS, CDR2 YYNGEE. This CDR3 contains 15 residues. The V segment lost 2 bases and the J segment 5 bases; nucleotides outside the gene matches: 3. The CDR3 bases are TGTGCCAGCAGCGTTACGGGACTAGCGGACAATGAGCAGTTCTTC. As protein: CASSVTGLADNEQFF.

This chain uses TRBV27 with TRBJ2-1; D uncertain. The CDR3 loop spans 21 amino acids. The germline gives CDR1 MNHEY, CDR2 SMNVEV (reference sequence). Trimming took off 3 bases at V and 2 bases at J, with 29 bases between the two ends. CDR3 sequence: CASSFNIPPRWSDPTYNEQFF. The DNA of the CDR3 is TGTGCCAGCAGTTTCAATATCCCGCCTAGGTGGAGTGACCCGACCTACAATGAGCAGTTCTTC.

The V gene is TRBV5-1, the J gene TRBJ2-5; possibly TRBD1 for D (6 bases). This CDR3 is built from 13 residues. Germline CDR1 reads SGHRS; CDR2 reads YFSETQ. The V end was cut by 9 bases, the J end by 2 bases, with 14 bases between. CDR3 in DNA: TGCGCCAAAAACGGGACAAGACAAGAGACCCAGTACTTC. It is translated as CAKNGTRQETQYF. Filled out from reference TRBV5-1 and TRBJ2-5, the complete variable domain reads KAGVTQTPRYLIKTRGQQVTLSCSPISGHRSVSWYQQTPGQGLQFLFEYFSETQRNKGNFPGRFSGRQFSNSRSEMNVSTLELGDSALYLCAKNGTRQETQYFGPGTRLLVL.

This clone was seen once. The sample contains more than one DNA sequence encoding this CDR3. This chain links TRBV5-1 with TRBJ2-7; D is perhaps TRBD2 (5 bases). The CDR3 is made up of 16 amino acids. Trimming removed 1 base at V and 7 bases at J, with 21 bases between. Germline V CDR1 and CDR2: SGHRS, YFSETQ. CDR3 loop: CASSLLGDLSLGEQYF. The CDR3 DNA is TGCGCCAGCAGCTTGCTGGGAGACCTCTCTCTGGGAGAGCAGTACTTC. The variable domain in full, completed from reference TRBV5-1 and TRBJ2-7, reads KAGVTQTPRYLIKTRGQQVTLSCSPISGHRSVSWYQQTPGQGLQFLFEYFSETQRNKGNFPGRFSGRQFSNSRSEMNVSTLELGDSALYLCASSLLGDLSLGEQYFGPGTRLTVT.

The V gene is TRBV19, the J gene TRBJ1-1, with TRBD1 as a possible D gene (5 bases). In germline, CDR1 is LNHDA, CDR2 SQIVND (reference sequence). V was pared by 0 bases and J by 11 bases, with 22 bases between. The CDR3 contains 16 residues. The CDR3 is CASSIEVTAGPNGAFF. In nucleotides, the CDR3 is TGTGCCAGTAGTATAGAAGTCACGGCAGGGCCTAATGGGGCTTTCTTT.

This CDR3 reads CASSVGGGNTGELFF. For the CDR3, the DNA is TGTGCCAGCAGCGTAGGCGGGGGGAACACCGGGGAGCTGTTTTTT. The genes are TRBV9 and TRBJ2-2; 7 bases match TRBD2. Germline V CDR1 and CDR2: SGDLS, YYNGEE. The CDR3 spans 15 residues. V dropped 0 bases and J dropped 1; count of bases not matched to a gene: 0.

J is TRBJ1-5 and V is TRBV19, with 9 bases aligning to TRBD1. With 5 bases clipped from V and 5 bases from J, the junction kept 13 bases outside the gene matches. This CDR3 spans 17 amino acids. Germline V gene sequence: CDR1 LNHDA, CDR2 SQIVND (reference sequence). CDR3 loop: CASSRVTGGVMYQPQHF. The DNA of the CDR3 is TGTGCCAGTAGTCGGGTGACAGGGGGTGTGATGTATCAGCCCCAGCATTTT.

The chain couples TRBV2 to TRBJ2-2, with 9 bases lining up with TRBD2. This CDR3 contains 16 residues. V gave up 1 base and J gave up 1 base; unmatched junction bases: 1. Germline V lookup: CDR1 SNHLY, CDR2 FYNNEI. CDR3 nucleotides: TGTGCCAGCAGTGAAGTAGCGGGAGTGAACACCGGGGAGCTGTTTTTT. This gives the protein CASSEVAGVNTGELFF.

The J gene is TRBJ2-7, the V gene TRBV9, with 7 bases matching TRBD2. With V trimmed by 0 bases and J by 5 bases, 8 bases remained unmatched. Germline V gene data show CDR1 as SGDLS and CDR2 as YYNGEE. This CDR3 contains 15 residues. CDR3 bases: TGTGCCAGCAGCGTAGGATCCTGGGGGGGGGACGAGCAGTACTTC. Translating gives CASSVGSWGGDEQYF.

The chain is built from TRBV2 and TRBJ2-3, with 12 nucleotides matching TRBD1. This CDR3 has 17 amino acids. The germline CDR1 and CDR2 sequences are SNHLY and FYNNEI. V lost 7 bases to trimming and J lost 2 bases; unmatched junction nucleotides: 10. CDR3 nucleotides: TGTGCCAGCAAGTGGGACAGGGGGCTTCGGGCCACAGATACGCAGTATTTT. It translates to CASKWDRGLRATDTQYF. The variable domain in full, with the rest retrieved from reference TRBV2 and TRBJ2-3, is EPEVTQTPSHQVTQMGQEVILRCVPISNHLYFYWYRQILGQKVEFLVSFYNNEISEKSEIFDDQFSVERPDGSNFTLKIRSTKLEDSAMYFCASKWDRGLRATDTQYFGPGTRLTVL.

The rearrangement links TRBV19 to TRBJ2-2; the match to TRBD2 covers 9 bases. V shed 8 bases, J shed 0 bases, and the junction held 7 bases outside the gene matches. Germline V CDR1 and CDR2: LNHDA, SQIVND (reference sequence). This CDR3 contains 16 residues. The CDR3 reads CASGGSGRPNTGELFF. CDR3 DNA sequence: TGTGCCAGTGGGGGTAGCGGGAGACCGAACACCGGGGAGCTGTTTTTT.

V and J are TRBV19 and TRBJ1-5, with a tentative D call TRBD1 (6 bases). Per the germline V gene, CDR1 is LNHDA and CDR2 is SQIVND (reference sequence). V lost 5 bases, J lost 5 bases, and 19 bases lay in between. The CDR3 is made up of 16 amino acids. The DNA of the CDR3 is TGTGCCAGTAGTCTCGGCAGGGGCTACTCCCATCAGCCCCAGCATTTT. It translates to CASSLGRGYSHQPQHF.